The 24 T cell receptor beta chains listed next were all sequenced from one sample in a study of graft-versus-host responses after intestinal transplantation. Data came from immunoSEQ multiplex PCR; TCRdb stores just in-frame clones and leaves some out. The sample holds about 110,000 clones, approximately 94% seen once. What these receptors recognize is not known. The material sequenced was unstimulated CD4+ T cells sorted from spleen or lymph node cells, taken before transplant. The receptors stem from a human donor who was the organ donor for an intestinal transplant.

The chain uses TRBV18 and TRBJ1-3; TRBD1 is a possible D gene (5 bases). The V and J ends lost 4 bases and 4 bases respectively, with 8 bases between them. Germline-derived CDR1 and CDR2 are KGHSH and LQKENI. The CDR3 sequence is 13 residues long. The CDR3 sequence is CASSRGTGNTIYF. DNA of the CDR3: TGTGCCAGCTCACGGGGGACCGGAAACACCATATATTTT.

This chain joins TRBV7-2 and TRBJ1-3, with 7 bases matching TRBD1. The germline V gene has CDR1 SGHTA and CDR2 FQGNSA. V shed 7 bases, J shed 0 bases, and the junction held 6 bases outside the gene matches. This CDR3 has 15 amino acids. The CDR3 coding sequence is TGTGCCAGCACCCGACAGGGCAACTCTGGAAACACCATATATTTT. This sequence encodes CASTRQGNSGNTIYF.

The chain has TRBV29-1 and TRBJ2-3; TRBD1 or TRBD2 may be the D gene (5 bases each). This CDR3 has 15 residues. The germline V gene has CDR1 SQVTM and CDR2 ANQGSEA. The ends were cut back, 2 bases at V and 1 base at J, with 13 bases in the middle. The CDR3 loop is CSVERGVGRTDTQYF. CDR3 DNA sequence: TGCAGCGTTGAAAGAGGGGTGGGCCGCACAGATACGCAGTATTTT.

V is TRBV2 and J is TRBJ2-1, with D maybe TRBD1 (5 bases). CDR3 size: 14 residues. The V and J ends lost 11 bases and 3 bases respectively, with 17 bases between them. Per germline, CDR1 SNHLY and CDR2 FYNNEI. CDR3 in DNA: TGTGCCGGCTTAAACGACAGCCACTACAATGAGCAGTTCTTC. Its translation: CAGLNDSHYNEQFF.

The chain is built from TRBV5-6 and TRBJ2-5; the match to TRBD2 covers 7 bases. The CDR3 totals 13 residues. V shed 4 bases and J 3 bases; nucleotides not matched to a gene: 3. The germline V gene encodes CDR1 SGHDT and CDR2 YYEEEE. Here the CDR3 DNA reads TGTGCCAGCAGCACCCTAGCGGAAGAGACCCAGTACTTC. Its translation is CASSTLAEETQYF. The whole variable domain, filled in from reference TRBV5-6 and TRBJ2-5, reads DAGVTQSPTHLIKTRGQQVTLRCSPKSGHDTVSWYQQALGQGPQFIFQYYEEEERQRGNFPDRFSGHQFPNYSSELNVNALLLGDSALYLCASSTLAEETQYFGPGTRLLVL.

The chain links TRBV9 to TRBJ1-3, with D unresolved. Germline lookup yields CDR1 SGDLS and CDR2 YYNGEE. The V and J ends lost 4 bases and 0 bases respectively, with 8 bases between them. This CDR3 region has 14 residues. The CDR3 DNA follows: TGTGCCAGCAGCCTGGTAGGCTCTGGAAACACCATATATTTT. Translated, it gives CASSLVGSGNTIYF. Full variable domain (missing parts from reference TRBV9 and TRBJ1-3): DSGVTQTPKHLITATGQRVTLRCSPRSGDLSVYWYQQSLDQGLQFLIQYYNGEERAKGNILERFSAQQFPDLHSELNLSSLELGDSALYFCASSLVGSGNTIYFGEGSWLTVV.

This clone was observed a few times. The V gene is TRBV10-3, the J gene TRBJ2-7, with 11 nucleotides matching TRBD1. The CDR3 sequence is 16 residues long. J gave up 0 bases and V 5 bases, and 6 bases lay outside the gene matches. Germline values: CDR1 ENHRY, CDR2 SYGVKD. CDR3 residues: CAISRTGGPSSYEQYF. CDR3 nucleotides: TGTGCCATCAGTCGGACAGGGGGCCCGAGCTCCTACGAGCAGTACTTC.

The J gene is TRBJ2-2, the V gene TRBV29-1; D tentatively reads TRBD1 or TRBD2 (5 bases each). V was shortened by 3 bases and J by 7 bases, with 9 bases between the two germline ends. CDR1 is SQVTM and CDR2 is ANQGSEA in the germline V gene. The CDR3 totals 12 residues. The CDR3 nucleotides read TGCAGCGTTGAGAGGGGTGGCGGGGAGCTGTTTTTT. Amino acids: CSVERGGGELFF.

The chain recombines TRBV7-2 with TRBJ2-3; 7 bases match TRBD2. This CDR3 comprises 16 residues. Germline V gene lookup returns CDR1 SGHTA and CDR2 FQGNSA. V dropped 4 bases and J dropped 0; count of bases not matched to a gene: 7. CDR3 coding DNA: TGTGCCAGCAGCTGGACGACAGCGGGGAGCACAGATACGCAGTATTTT. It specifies CASSWTTAGSTDTQYF.

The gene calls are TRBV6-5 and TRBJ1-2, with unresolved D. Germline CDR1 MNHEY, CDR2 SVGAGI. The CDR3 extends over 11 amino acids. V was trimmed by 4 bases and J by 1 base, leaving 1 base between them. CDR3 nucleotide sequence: TGTGCCAGCAGTTTTAACTATGGCTACACCTTC. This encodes CASSFNYGYTF.

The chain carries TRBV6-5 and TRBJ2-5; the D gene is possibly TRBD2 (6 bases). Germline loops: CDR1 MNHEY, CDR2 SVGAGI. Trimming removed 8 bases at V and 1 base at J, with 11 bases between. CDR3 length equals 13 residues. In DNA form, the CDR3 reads TGTGCCAGCGGAGTAGCGGTCCAAGAGACCCAGTACTTC. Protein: CASGVAVQETQYF.

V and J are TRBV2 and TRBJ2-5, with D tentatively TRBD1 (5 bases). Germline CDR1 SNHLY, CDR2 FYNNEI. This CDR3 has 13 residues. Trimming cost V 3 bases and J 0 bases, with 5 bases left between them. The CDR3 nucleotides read TGTGCCAGCAGTGACAGGGACCAAGAGACCCAGTACTTC. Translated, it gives CASSDRDQETQYF.

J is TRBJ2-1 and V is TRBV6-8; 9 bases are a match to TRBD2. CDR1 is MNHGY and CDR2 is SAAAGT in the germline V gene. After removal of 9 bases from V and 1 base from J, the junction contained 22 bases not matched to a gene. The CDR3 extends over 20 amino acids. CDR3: CASSRGRVRLAGRSYNEQFF. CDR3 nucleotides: TGTGCCAGTTCCAGAGGCCGCGTTCGGCTAGCGGGAAGGTCCTACAATGAGCAGTTCTTC.

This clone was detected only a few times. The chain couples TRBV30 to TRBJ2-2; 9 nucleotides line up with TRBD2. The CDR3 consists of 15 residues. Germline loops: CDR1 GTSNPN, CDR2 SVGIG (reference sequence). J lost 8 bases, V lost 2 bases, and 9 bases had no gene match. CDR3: CAWSRREGLGGELFF. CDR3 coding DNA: TGTGCCTGGAGTAGGCGGGAGGGCCTGGGGGGGGAGCTGTTTTTT.

Here the CDR3 reads CASSGDGASTDTQYF. The CDR3 DNA reads TGCGCCAGCAGCGGGGACGGAGCTAGCACAGATACGCAGTATTTT. The chain carries TRBV5-1 and TRBJ2-3, with D perhaps given as TRBD1 or TRBD2 (5 bases each). Germline V gene data show CDR1 as SGHRS and CDR2 as YFSETQ. The CDR3 runs 15 residues. Trimming pared 4 bases from V and 0 bases from J, leaving 12 bases between.

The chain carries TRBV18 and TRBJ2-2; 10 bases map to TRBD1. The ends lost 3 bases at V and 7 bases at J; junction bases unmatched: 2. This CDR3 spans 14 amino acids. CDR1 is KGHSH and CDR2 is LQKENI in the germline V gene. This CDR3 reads CASSPRTGGGELFF. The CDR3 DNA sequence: TGTGCCAGCTCACCCCGGACAGGGGGCGGGGAGCTGTTTTTT.

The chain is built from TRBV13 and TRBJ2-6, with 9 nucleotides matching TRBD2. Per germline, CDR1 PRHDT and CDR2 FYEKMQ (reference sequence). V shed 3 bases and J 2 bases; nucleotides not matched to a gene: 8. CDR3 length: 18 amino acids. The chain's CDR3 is CASSLVGGRAPGANVLTF. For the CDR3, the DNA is TGTGCCAGCAGCTTGGTTGGCGGGAGGGCCCCTGGGGCCAACGTCCTGACTTTC. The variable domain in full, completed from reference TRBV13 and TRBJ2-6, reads AAGVIQSPRHLIKEKRETATLKCYPIPRHDTVYWYQQGPGQDPQFLISFYEKMQSDKGSIPDRFSAQQFSDYHSELNMSSLELGDSALYFCASSLVGGRAPGANVLTFGAGSRLTVL.

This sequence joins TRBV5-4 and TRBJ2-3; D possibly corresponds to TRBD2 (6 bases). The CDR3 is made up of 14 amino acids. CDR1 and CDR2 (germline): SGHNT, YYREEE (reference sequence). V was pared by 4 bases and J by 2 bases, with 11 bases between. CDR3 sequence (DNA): TGTGCCAGCAGCCTAGCGAAGGACACAGATACGCAGTATTTT. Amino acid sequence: CASSLAKDTDTQYF. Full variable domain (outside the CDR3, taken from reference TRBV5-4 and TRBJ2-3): ETGVTQSPTHLIKTRGQQVTLRCSSQSGHNTVSWYQQALGQGPQFIFQYYREEENGRGNFPPRFSGLQFPNYSSELNVNALELDDSALYLCASSLAKDTDTQYFGPGTRLTVL.

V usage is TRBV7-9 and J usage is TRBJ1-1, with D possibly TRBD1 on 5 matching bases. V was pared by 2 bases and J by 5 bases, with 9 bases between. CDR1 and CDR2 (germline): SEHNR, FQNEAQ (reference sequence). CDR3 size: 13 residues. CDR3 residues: CASSLQGRTEAFF. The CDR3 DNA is TGTGCCAGCAGCTTACAGGGTCGGACTGAAGCTTTCTTT.

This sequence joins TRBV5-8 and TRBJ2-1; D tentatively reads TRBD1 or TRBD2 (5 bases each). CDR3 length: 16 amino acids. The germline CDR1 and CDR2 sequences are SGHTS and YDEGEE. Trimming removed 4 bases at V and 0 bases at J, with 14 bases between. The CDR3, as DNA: TGTGCCAGCAGCGCCTCAATTGGGGGCTCCTACAATGAGCAGTTCTTC. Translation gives CASSASIGGSYNEQFF.

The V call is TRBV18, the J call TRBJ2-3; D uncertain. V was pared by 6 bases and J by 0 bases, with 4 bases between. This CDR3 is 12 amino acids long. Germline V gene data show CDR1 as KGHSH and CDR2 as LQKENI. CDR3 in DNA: TGTGCCAGCTCCCAGAGCACAGATACGCAGTATTTT. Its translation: CASSQSTDTQYF.

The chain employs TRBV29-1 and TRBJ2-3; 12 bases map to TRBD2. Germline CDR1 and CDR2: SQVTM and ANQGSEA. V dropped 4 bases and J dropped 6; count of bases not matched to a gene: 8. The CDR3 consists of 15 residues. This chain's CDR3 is CSVVLAGGPGDTQYF. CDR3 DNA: TGCAGCGTTGTTCTAGCGGGAGGGCCAGGGGATACGCAGTATTTT.

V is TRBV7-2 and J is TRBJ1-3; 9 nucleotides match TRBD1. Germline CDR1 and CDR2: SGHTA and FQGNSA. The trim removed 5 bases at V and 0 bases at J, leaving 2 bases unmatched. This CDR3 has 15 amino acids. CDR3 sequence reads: CASSVTGGSGNTIYF. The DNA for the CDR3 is TGTGCCAGCAGCGTGACAGGGGGCTCTGGAAACACCATATATTTT.

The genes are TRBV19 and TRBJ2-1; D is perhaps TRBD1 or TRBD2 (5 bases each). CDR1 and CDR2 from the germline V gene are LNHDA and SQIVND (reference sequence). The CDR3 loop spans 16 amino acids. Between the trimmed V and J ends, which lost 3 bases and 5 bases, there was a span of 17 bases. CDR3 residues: CASSIHHRGRDNEQFF. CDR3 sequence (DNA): TGTGCCAGTAGTATCCACCACCGGGGCCGCGACAATGAGCAGTTCTTC.